The 21 T cell receptor beta chains below were found in one sample sequenced in a study of blood T cell repertoires in COVID-19 (dated by TCRdb to 2018 to 2021). Receptor libraries were prepared by the immunoSEQ multiplex PCR assay. The table comes from immuneACCESS by way of TCRdb, which keeps in-frame sequences with V and J called. Part of the clones is missing from these tables; in studies checked, under half for an unresolved V gene and the rest for unknown reasons. The sample data list roughly 63,000 clones, and 79% of these were observed just once. In total, the top ten clones hold 25% to 35% of the sample. The sequencing sample was made of peripheral blood. The receptors originated from a human donor in a cohort sampled during active COVID-19.

The J gene is TRBJ2-1, the V gene TRBV7-2, with a possible D match to TRBD1 (5 bases). The V end was cut by 6 bases, the J end by 7 bases, with 16 bases between. CDR3 length equals 14 residues. Germline CDR1 is SGHTA and CDR2 is FQGNSA. The DNA for the CDR3 is TGTGCCAGCAGTCCTACTTGGGGCTCGAATGAGCAGTTCTTC. This encodes CASSPTWGSNEQFF.

V is TRBV5-1 and J is TRBJ2-5; TRBD2 matches at 13 bases. In germline, CDR1 is SGHRS, CDR2 YFSETQ. With 4 bases clipped from V and 5 bases from J, the junction kept 5 bases outside the gene matches. The CDR3 is made up of 15 amino acids. This CDR3 reads CASSGGLAGRETQYF. In nucleotides, the CDR3 is TGCGCCAGCAGCGGGGGACTAGCGGGAAGGGAGACCCAGTACTTC.

V usage is TRBV10-3 and J usage is TRBJ2-7; a possible D gene is TRBD1 (5 bases). Germline values: CDR1 ENHRY, CDR2 SYGVKD. Trimming shortened V by 3 bases and J by 2 bases, and 8 bases separated the two germline ends. The CDR3 spans 13 residues. The CDR3, as DNA: TGTGCCATCAGTGACGGCAGGGCCTACGAGCAGTACTTC. This codes for CAISDGRAYEQYF.

The rearrangement joins TRBV14 to TRBJ2-1; no firm D call. This CDR3 is built from 13 residues. V was shortened by 2 bases and J by 3 bases, with 5 bases between the two germline ends. Germline lookup yields CDR1 SGHDN and CDR2 FVKESK. CDR3 in amino acids: CASSQQIYNEQFF. In nucleotides, the CDR3 is TGTGCCAGCAGCCAACAGATCTACAATGAGCAGTTCTTC.

The chain recombines TRBV5-4 with TRBJ1-2; no reliable D call. CDR1 is SGHNT, CDR2 YYREEE, per germline (reference sequence). V was clipped by 0 bases and J by 4 bases, with 7 bases between them. The CDR3 is 13 residues long. CDR3 region: CASSLGVGYGYTF. DNA for the CDR3: TGTGCCAGCAGCTTGGGCGTTGGCTATGGCTACACCTTC.

The chain links TRBV4-3 to TRBJ1-6; D possibly corresponds to TRBD1 (6 bases). Trimming pared 0 bases from V and 9 bases from J, leaving 12 bases between. The CDR3 loop spans 15 amino acids. Germline V gene sequence: CDR1 LGHNA, CDR2 YSLEER. CDR3 nucleotide sequence: TGCGCCAGCAGCCAAGACAGGGGATCAGGTTCACCCCTCCACTTT. This translates into CASSQDRGSGSPLHF.

This chain links TRBV7-2 with TRBJ2-1; 13 nucleotides agree with TRBD2. This CDR3 spans 16 amino acids. Germline-derived CDR1 and CDR2 are SGHTA and FQGNSA. The V and J ends lost 4 bases and 9 bases, in that order; junction bases with no gene match: 9. DNA for the CDR3: TGTGCCAGCAGCTCAACCGGGACTAGCGGGATTCCTGAGCAGTTCTTC. Protein: CASSSTGTSGIPEQFF.

This sequence joins TRBV5-1 and TRBJ2-2; TRBD1 aligns across 8 bases. This CDR3 region has 15 residues. V trimming: 2 bases; J trimming: 5 bases; junction bases outside the gene matches: 5. Germline V gives CDR1 SGHRS, CDR2 YFSETQ. The DNA of the CDR3 is TGCGCCAGCAGCTTTGTGGACAGGGCTACCGGGGAGCTGTTTTTT. Its protein is CASSFVDRATGELFF. The full variable domain, with the rest looked up from reference TRBV5-1 and TRBJ2-2, is KAGVTQTPRYLIKTRGQQVTLSCSPISGHRSVSWYQQTPGQGLQFLFEYFSETQRNKGNFPGRFSGRQFSNSRSEMNVSTLELGDSALYLCASSFVDRATGELFFGEGSRLTVL.

The chain carries TRBV3-1 (or the pseudogene TRBV3-2) and TRBJ1-5; 7 bases align to TRBD1. J lost 2 bases, V lost 5 bases, and 6 bases had no gene match. Germline V gives CDR1 LGHDT, CDR2 YNNKEL (reference sequence). The CDR3 is 15 residues long. The CDR3 spells CASSKGGQGNQPQHF. The CDR3 DNA reads TGTGCCAGCAGCAAAGGCGGACAGGGCAATCAGCCCCAGCATTTT.

The chain uses TRBV4-1 and TRBJ2-2; D might be TRBD2 (5 bases). Trimming left V 5 bases short and J 8 bases short, with 15 bases between. Germline assignment: CDR1 MGHRA and CDR2 YSYEKL. This CDR3 is 14 amino acids long. The CDR3: CASSSRGPPGELFF. The CDR3 DNA follows: TGCGCCAGCAGCTCTCGAGGGCCCCCGGGGGAGCTGTTTTTT.

The chain employs TRBV20-1 and TRBJ2-4, with a possible D match to TRBD2 (6 bases). Trimming pared 7 bases from V and 10 bases from J, leaving 11 bases between. Germline CDR1 DFQATT, CDR2 SNEGSKA (reference sequence). The CDR3 loop spans 10 amino acids. DNA of the CDR3: TGCAGTGTCGGGACTCTTATTCAGTACTTC. Translation gives CSVGTLIQYF.

This sequence joins TRBV12-3 or TRBV12-4 and TRBJ1-2; D might be TRBD1 (6 bases). With 4 bases removed from V and 2 bases from J, the gap between germline ends came to 8 bases. The CDR3 is made up of 13 amino acids. The CDR3 DNA reads TGTGCCAGCAGTTATGGACAGAACTATGGCTACACCTTC. Translated: CASSYGQNYGYTF.

The chain links TRBV18 to TRBJ2-2, with D unclear. Per the germline V gene, CDR1 is KGHSH and CDR2 is LQKENI. Trimming removed 4 bases from V and 5 bases from J, with 11 bases in between. There are 14 residues in the CDR3. This CDR3 is CASSLVVETGELFF. The CDR3, as DNA: TGTGCCAGCTCACTGGTTGTGGAGACCGGGGAGCTGTTTTTT. Together with reference TRBV18 and TRBJ2-2, the CDR3 gives the full variable domain: NAGVMQNPRHLVRRRGQEARLRCSPMKGHSHVYWYRQLPEEGLKFMVYLQKENIIDESGMPKERFSAEFPKEGPSILRIQQVVRGDSAAYFCASSLVVETGELFFGEGSRLTVL.

The CDR3: CASSEAGAGDNYGYTF. In nucleotides, the CDR3 is TGTGCCAGCAGTGAAGCAGGGGCAGGGGACAACTATGGCTACACCTTC. The chain joins TRBV2 to TRBJ1-2; a possible D gene is TRBD1 (6 bases). Germline CDR1 and CDR2: SNHLY and FYNNEI. The CDR3 length is 16 residues. V was trimmed by 0 bases and J by 2 bases, leaving 13 bases between them.

This clone was seen a handful of times. The chain couples TRBV30 to TRBJ2-7; unclear D gene. The germline V and J ends were trimmed by 0 bases and 7 bases, with 10 bases remaining between them. CDR3 length: 12 residues. Germline V gene sequence: CDR1 GTSNPN, CDR2 SVGIG (reference sequence). CDR3 protein: CAWSVSPLEQYF. The CDR3 DNA is TGTGCCTGGAGTGTAAGCCCTTTGGAGCAGTACTTC.

In this sample, this clone turned up once. V is TRBV3-1 (or the pseudogene TRBV3-2) and J is TRBJ1-2; tentative D call: TRBD1 (6 bases). In germline, CDR1 is LGHDT, CDR2 YNNKEL (reference sequence). The CDR3 is 14 residues long. Trimming took off 2 bases at V and 6 bases at J, with 13 bases between the two ends. Here the CDR3 reads CASSQFTDSHGYTF. In DNA form, the CDR3 reads TGTGCCAGCAGCCAATTCACGGACAGCCATGGCTACACCTTC.

The rearrangement joins TRBV18 to TRBJ2-2; D is undetermined. Trimming removed 3 bases at V and 1 base at J, with 12 bases between. The CDR3 is 16 residues long. Germline CDR1 is KGHSH and CDR2 is LQKENI. The CDR3 spells CASSPEVKRNTGELFF. The CDR3 bases are TGTGCCAGCTCACCTGAAGTCAAGAGGAACACCGGGGAGCTGTTTTTT.

The chain couples TRBV4-1 to TRBJ2-1; 8 nucleotides match TRBD2. The junction had 3 bases not matched to a gene; V was cut back by 5 bases and J by 0 bases. The CDR3 consists of 15 residues. Germline V gives CDR1 MGHRA, CDR2 YSYEKL. The CDR3 region has the DNA TGCGCCAGCAGCTTAGCGGGGAGCTCCTACAATGAGCAGTTCTTC. Translated, it gives CASSLAGSSYNEQFF.

This clone was found once. V and J are TRBV4-1 and TRBJ2-5; TRBD1 agrees at 7 bases. The CDR3 contains 15 residues. The germline gives CDR1 MGHRA, CDR2 YSYEKL. The V segment lost 4 bases and the J segment 5 bases; nucleotides outside the gene matches: 10. The CDR3 sequence: CASSRRQGFEETQYF. The CDR3, as DNA: TGCGCCAGCAGCCGCCGACAGGGTTTTGAGGAGACCCAGTACTTC.

This clone has just a few counts. The chain links TRBV11-3 to TRBJ2-5, with 10 bases lining up with TRBD2. With 1 base clipped from V and 4 bases from J, the junction kept 3 bases outside the gene matches. This CDR3 is 15 amino acids long. Germline loops: CDR1 SGHNT, CDR2 YENEEA. The CDR3 region has the DNA TGTGCCAGCAGCTTAGGTTTAGCGGGAGGAGAGACCCAGTACTTC. This translates into CASSLGLAGGETQYF.

This chain uses TRBV30 with TRBJ1-5; D call uncertain. The CDR3 is 15 amino acids. The germline CDR1 and CDR2 sequences are GTSNPN and SVGIG (reference sequence). Trimming shortened V by 2 bases and J by 4 bases, and 15 bases separated the two germline ends. This CDR3 reads CAWSRGIPLNQPQHF. CDR3 DNA: TGTGCCTGGAGTCGGGGAATTCCCCTTAATCAGCCCCAGCATTTT.